Below are 10 T cell receptor beta chains sequenced from a single sample in a study of T cells in Graves' hyperthyroidism and ophthalmopathy. Amplification yielded TCR beta CDR3 regions, with RNA transcripts as the source. During a first-round RT-PCR of the TCR CDR3, the HTBI primer set was used. TCRdb re-analysed the multiplex PCR reads in MiXCR, keeping a single row per CDR3 protein. The table has a few hundred thousand distinct CDR3 sequences, around a sixth seen once. The sequenced material came from blood. The source of these receptors is a woman between 40 and 50 years old with Graves' ophthalmopathy.

This clonotype was recorded at least ten times. The chain joins TRBV29-1 to TRBJ1-2; D call uncertain. The V and J ends lost 4 bases and 7 bases respectively, with 4 bases between them. The CDR3 sequence is 9 residues long. CDR1 and CDR2 from the germline V gene are SQVTM and ANQGSEA. The CDR3 DNA is TGCAGCGTTGGGTCTGGCTACACCTTC. This encodes CSVGSGYTF.

The sample holds many counts of this clonotype. The chain recombines TRBV4-3 with TRBJ1-3, with D perhaps TRBD1 (5 bases). The CDR3 runs to 15 residues. The germline V gene encodes CDR1 LGHNA and CDR2 YSLEER. With 0 bases removed from V and 2 bases from J, the gap between germline ends came to 8 bases. CDR3 nucleotide sequence: TGCGCCAGCAGCCAAGATTCGGGGGCTGGAAACACCATATATTTT. It encodes CASSQDSGAGNTIYF.

The V and J genes are TRBV27 and TRBJ1-2, with TRBD1 as a possible D gene (5 bases). Trimming removed 0 bases from V and 4 bases from J, with 18 bases in between. CDR1 and CDR2 from the germline V gene are MNHEY and SMNVEV (reference sequence). The CDR3 runs 17 residues. For the CDR3, the DNA is TGTGCCAGCAGTTTATCTGCCCCCGACAGCAAGCTCTATGGCTACACCTTC. Translation: CASSLSAPDSKLYGYTF.

The genes are TRBV6-1 and TRBJ2-7; no reliable D call. CDR1 and CDR2 (germline): MNHNS, SASEGT. The CDR3 has 13 amino acids. V was trimmed by 6 bases and J by 4 bases, leaving 13 bases between them. The chain's CDR3 is CASRESSKYEQYF. CDR3 DNA sequence: TGTGCCAGCAGGGAATCAAGCAAGTACGAGCAGTACTTC.

To note about this clonotype: Since a much larger clone is just one base distant, this may be a read error. This chain joins TRBV18 and TRBJ2-7; TRBD2 might be the D (6 bases). Germline CDR1 KGHSH, CDR2 LQKENI. The CDR3 is made up of 14 amino acids. The germline V and J ends were trimmed by 2 bases and 5 bases, with 13 bases remaining between them. CDR3 amino acids: CASSPGREAHEQYF. CDR3 DNA: TGTGCCAGCTCACCAGGAAGGGAGGCCCACGAGCAGTACTTC.

The chain combines TRBV6-5 with TRBJ1-6, with 7 bases aligning to TRBD1. With V trimmed by 2 bases and J by 6 bases, 4 bases remained unmatched. In germline, CDR1 is MNHEY, CDR2 SVGAGI. The CDR3 has 15 amino acids. CDR3 in amino acids: CASSYLTGSNSPLHF. The CDR3 DNA follows: TGTGCCAGCAGTTACCTGACAGGGAGTAATTCACCCCTCCACTTT.

The chain joins TRBV9 to TRBJ2-2; D is unresolved. Germline V CDR1 and CDR2: SGDLS, YYNGEE. The CDR3 spans 16 residues. Trimming removed 3 bases from V and 1 base from J, with 13 bases in between. CDR3 region: CASSDLGSENTGELFF. The CDR3 nucleotides are TGTGCCAGCAGCGATTTAGGCAGCGAGAACACCGGGGAGCTGTTTTTT.

This clonotype occurred a few times. CDR3 protein: CASSYSHEQYF. CDR3 DNA sequence: TGTGCCAGCAGTTACTCTCATGAGCAGTACTTC. V gene TRBV6-5 combines with J gene TRBJ2-7; D not resolved. The V gene lost 0 bases and the J gene lost 7 bases, with 4 bases spanning the gap. Germline CDR1 reads MNHEY; CDR2 reads SVGAGI. The CDR3 totals 11 residues.

This clonotype was detected many times. V gene TRBV12-3 or TRBV12-4 combines with J gene TRBJ1-1; D gene unclear. The CDR3 totals 12 residues. Trimming removed 6 bases at V and 10 bases at J, with 15 bases between. The CDR3 here is CASSFDYYPAFF. In DNA, the CDR3 is TGTGCCAGCAGCTTCGATTACTACCCAGCTTTCTTT.

There are many counts of this clonotype. V gene TRBV28 combines with J gene TRBJ2-7, with D uncertain. The CDR3 is made up of 14 amino acids. Germline CDR1 and CDR2: MDHEN and SYDVKM. The V and J ends lost 7 bases and 2 bases respectively, with 15 bases between them. CDR3 sequence reads: CASTFLPGPYEQYF. The CDR3 DNA reads as TGTGCCAGCACCTTTCTCCCCGGTCCCTACGAGCAGTACTTC.